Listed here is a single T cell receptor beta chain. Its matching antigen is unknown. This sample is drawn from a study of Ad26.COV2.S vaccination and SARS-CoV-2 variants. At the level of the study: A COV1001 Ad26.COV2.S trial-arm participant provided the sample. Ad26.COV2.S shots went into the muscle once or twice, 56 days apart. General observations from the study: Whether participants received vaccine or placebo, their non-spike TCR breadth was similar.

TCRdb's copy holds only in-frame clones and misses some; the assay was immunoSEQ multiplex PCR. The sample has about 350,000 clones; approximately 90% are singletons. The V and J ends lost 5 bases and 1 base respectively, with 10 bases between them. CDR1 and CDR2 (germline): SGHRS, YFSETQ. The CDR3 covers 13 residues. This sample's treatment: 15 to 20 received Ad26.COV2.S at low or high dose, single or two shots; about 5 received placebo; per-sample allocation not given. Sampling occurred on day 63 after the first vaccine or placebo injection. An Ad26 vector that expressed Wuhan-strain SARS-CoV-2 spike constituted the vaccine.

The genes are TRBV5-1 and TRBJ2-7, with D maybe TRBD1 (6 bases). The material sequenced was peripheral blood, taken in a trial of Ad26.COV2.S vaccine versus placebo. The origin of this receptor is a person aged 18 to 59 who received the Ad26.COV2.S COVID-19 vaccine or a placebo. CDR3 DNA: TGCGCCAGCAGTTTTACAGGGTCCTACGAGCAGTACTTC. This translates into CASSFTGSYEQYF.